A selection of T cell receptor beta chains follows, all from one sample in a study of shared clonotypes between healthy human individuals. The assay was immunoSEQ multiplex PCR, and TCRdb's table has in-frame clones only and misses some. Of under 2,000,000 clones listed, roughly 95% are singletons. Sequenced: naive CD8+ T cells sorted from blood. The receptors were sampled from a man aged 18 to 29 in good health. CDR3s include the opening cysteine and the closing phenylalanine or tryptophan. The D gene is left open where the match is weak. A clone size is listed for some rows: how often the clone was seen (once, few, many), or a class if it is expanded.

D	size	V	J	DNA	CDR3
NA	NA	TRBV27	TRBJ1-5	TGTGCCAGCAGTTTATCAGGAGGGGCGAATCAGCCCCAGCATTTT	CASSLSGGANQPQHF
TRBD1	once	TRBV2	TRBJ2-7	TGTGCCAGCTGGGGGGACAGGTCCTACGAGCAGTACTTC	CASWGDRSYEQYF
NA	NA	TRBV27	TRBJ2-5	TGTGCCACCCGGGACCCTCGATTTTCAGAGACCCAGTACTTC	CATRDPRFSETQYF
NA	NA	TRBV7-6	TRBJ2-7	TGTGCCAGCAGCCCCGGCCCCCTAACGGGTAACTACGAGCAGTACTTC	CASSPGPLTGNYEQYF
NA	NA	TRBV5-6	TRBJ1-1	TGTGCCAGCAGCTTGGTAGGGGGGGCCCCTGAAGCTTTCTTT	CASSLVGGAPEAFF
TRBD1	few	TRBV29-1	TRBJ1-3	TGCAGCGTTGGAACCGGGACAGGGGACTCCGGAAACACCATATATTTT	CSVGTGTGDSGNTIYF
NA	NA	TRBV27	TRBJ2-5	TGTGCCAGCACCCGGACAGTTGGGCAAGAGACCCAGTACTTC	CASTRTVGQETQYF
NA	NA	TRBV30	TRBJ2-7	TGTGCCTGGGGGGGGAGCTACGAGCAGTACTTC	CAWGGSYEQYF
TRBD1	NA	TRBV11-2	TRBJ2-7	TGTGCCAGCAGCGCCCCGACAGGGTTTGGCTACGAGCAGTACTTC	CASSAPTGFGYEQYF
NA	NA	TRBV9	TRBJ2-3	TGTGCCAGCAGCGCGGCTTCGGGGAGCCCAGATACGCAGTATTTT	CASSAASGSPDTQYF
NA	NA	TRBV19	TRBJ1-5	TGTGCCAGTAGTATAGGGGCAGGGATGGGCAATCAGCCCCAGCATTTT	CASSIGAGMGNQPQHF
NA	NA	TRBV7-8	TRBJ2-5	TGTGCCAGCAGCCCAAGCGTGGCCGACGCCCAAGAGACCCAGTACTTC	CASSPSVADAQETQYF
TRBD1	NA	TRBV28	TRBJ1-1	TGTGCCAGCTTGTTTCCGACAGGGCGGAACACTGAAGCTTTCTTT	CASLFPTGRNTEAFF
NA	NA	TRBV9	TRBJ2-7	TGTGCCAGCAACCTCGCCGGGGGGCCCCTCCGGGAGCAGTACTTC	CASNLAGGPLREQYF
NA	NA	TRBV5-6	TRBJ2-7	TGTGCCAGCAGCTTGTCGGGATTCCCCGACGAGCAGTACTTC	CASSLSGFPDEQYF
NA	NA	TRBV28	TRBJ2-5	TGTGCCAGCAGTCCCCCCGCCGGGACGATTATTCAAGAGACCCAGTACTTC	CASSPPAGTIIQETQYF
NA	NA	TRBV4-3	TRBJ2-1	TGCGCCAGCAGCCCGGGCCAAGTAATCGGTGATACCTACAATGAGCAGTTCTTC	CASSPGQVIGDTYNEQFF
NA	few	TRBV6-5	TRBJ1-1	TGTGCCAGCAGTTACTCGGAGGGGGGGACTGAAGCTTTCTTT	CASSYSEGGTEAFF
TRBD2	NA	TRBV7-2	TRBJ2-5	TGTGCCAGCAGCTTAGTACTAGCGGGAGGCCACCAAGAGACCCAGTACTTC	CASSLVLAGGHQETQYF
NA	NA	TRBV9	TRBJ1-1	TGTGCCAGCAGCCCCGGGGGGGAGAACACTGAAGCTTTCTTT	CASSPGGENTEAFF
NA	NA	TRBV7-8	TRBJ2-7	TGTGCCAGCAGCTTAGCTAGTACGGCAGGGTTGAATGACGAGCAGTACTTC	CASSLASTAGLNDEQYF
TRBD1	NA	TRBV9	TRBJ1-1	TGTGCCAGCAGCGTAGGGGGGACAGGGGTCACTGAAGCTTTCTTT	CASSVGGTGVTEAFF
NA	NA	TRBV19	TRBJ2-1	TGTGCCAGTAGTATTGGTGATGAGCAGTTCTTC	CASSIGDEQFF
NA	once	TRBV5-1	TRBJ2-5	TGCGCCAGCAGGAGGACCGTTGGTGGAGAGACCCAGTACTTC	CASRRTVGGETQYF
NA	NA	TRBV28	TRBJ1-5	TGTGCCAGCCAGTGGGTGAATCAGCCCCAGCATTTT	CASQWVNQPQHF
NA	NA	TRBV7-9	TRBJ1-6	TGTGCCAGCAGCTTAGGGCATCTGGCTACCTCCTATAATTCACCCCTCCACTTT	CASSLGHLATSYNSPLHF
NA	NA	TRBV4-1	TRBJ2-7	TGCGCCAGCAGCCAAGAATTCGCGGACAGCGCAGACTACGAGCAGTACTTC	CASSQEFADSADYEQYF
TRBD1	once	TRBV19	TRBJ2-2	TGTGCCAGTACTCCGGGACAGGGGAGCACCGGGGAGCTGTTTTTT	CASTPGQGSTGELFF
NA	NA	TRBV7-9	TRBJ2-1	TGTGCCAATCAGGTGGGGGTCAATGAGCAGTTCTTC	CANQVGVNEQFF
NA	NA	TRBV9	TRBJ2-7	TGTGCCAGCAGCGTAGAGGAAGGGGGGACAGTCTCCTACGAGCAGTACTTC	CASSVEEGGTVSYEQYF
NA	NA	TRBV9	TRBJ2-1	TGTGCCAGCAGCGTAGATGTTGGTTACAATGAGCAGTTCTTC	CASSVDVGYNEQFF
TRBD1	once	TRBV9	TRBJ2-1	TGTGCCAGCAGCGTCTGGGCGGCGACAGGGCCTAACAATGAGCAGTTCTTC	CASSVWAATGPNNEQFF
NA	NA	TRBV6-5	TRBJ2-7	TGTGCCAGCAGTTACGGGACGACCGGCTACGAGCAGTACTTC	CASSYGTTGYEQYF
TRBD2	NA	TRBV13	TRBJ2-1	TGTGCCAGCAGCAGCACCGGGACTAGCGGGAGTAATGAGCAGTTCTTC	CASSSTGTSGSNEQFF
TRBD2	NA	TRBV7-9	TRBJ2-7	TGTGCCAGCAGCTCCGGGACTAGCGGATACGAGCAGTACTTC	CASSSGTSGYEQYF
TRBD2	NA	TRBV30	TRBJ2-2	TGTGCCTGGACTGGGCTAGCGGGAGGTGTATGGACCGGGGAGCTGTTTTTT	CAWTGLAGGVWTGELFF
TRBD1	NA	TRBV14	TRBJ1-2	TGTGCCAGCAGCAATTTCGGGACAGGAGCCTATGGCTACACCTTC	CASSNFGTGAYGYTF
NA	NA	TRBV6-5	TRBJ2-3	TGTGCCAGCAGTCATAGCGGTGCCGCCGGAGATACGCAGTATTTT	CASSHSGAAGDTQYF
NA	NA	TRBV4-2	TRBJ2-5	TGTGCCAGCAGCCAAGAGGAGACCGGTGTTGGGGCCCAGTACTTC	CASSQEETGVGAQYF
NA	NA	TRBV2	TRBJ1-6	TGTGCCAGCAGTGAAGAGGAGCAACCTAATTCACCCCTCCACTTT	CASSEEEQPNSPLHF
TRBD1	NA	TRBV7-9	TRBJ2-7	TGTGCCAGCAGCCCCTGGACAGGGGGCTTCGAGCAGTACTTC	CASSPWTGGFEQYF
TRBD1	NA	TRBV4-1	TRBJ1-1	TGCGCCAGCAGCCAAGATCCGGGACAGGGGGCGCAATCCCTCTTT	CASSQDPGQGAQSLF
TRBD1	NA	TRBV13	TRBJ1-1	TGTGCCAGCAGCTTAGAGACAGGGGGAGTAGCTTTCTTT	CASSLETGGVAFF
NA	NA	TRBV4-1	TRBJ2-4	TGCGCCAGCAGCCAGGTGGGGGCTGAAAACATTCAGTACTTC	CASSQVGAENIQYF
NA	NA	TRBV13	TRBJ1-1	TGTGCCAGCGGCAGGGGATGGACTGAAGCTTTCTTT	CASGRGWTEAFF
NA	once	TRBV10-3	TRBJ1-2	TGTGCCATCAGTGGAGGCGGCTACTATGGCTACACCTTC	CAISGGGYYGYTF
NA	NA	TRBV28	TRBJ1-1	TGTGCCAGCAGTTTATGGGGGGCGTATAATACTGAAGCTTTCTTT	CASSLWGAYNTEAFF
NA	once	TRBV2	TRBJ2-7	TGTGCCAGCAGCGCTGAATGGAACGAGCAGTACTTC	CASSAEWNEQYF
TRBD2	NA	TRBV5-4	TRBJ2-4	TGTGCCAGCAGCTTGGTAGCGGGAGAACCCAAAAACATTCAGTACTTC	CASSLVAGEPKNIQYF
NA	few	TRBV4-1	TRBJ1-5	TGCGCCAGCAGCTTTTACGATAGCAATCAGCCCCAGCATTTT	CASSFYDSNQPQHF
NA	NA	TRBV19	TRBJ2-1	TGTGCCAGTACCTGGGGGCGCGGGGACAATGAGCAGTTCTTC	CASTWGRGDNEQFF
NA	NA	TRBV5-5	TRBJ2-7	TGTGCCAGCAGCTCCGGGACGAACGACTACGAGCAGTACTTC	CASSSGTNDYEQYF
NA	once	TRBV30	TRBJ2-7	TGTGCCTGGAGCCTAGATGGAGGGCTCTACGAGCAGTACTTC	CAWSLDGGLYEQYF
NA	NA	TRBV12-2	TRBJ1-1	TGTGCAAGTCGCTTAGTGGGGGAAGCTTTCTTT	CASRLVGEAFF
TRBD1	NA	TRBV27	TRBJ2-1	TGTGCCAGCAGTCCGGGACAGGGCGGACTCCTAACAGCCATCTCCTACAATGAGCAGTTCTTC	CASSPGQGGLLTAISYNEQFF